The rows below give T cell receptor beta chains drawn from one sample of a study of blood T cell repertoires in COVID-19. Repertoires were generated with immunoSEQ multiplex PCR, while TCRdb's copy carries only in-frame clones and drops some. The sample lists over 150,000 clones; around 82% were seen once. Source material: PBMCs or T cells enriched from blood (not recorded which). All receptors come from a man in his forties who had recovered from COVID-19. Each CDR3 is given with its conserved first and last residue. A D gene is named only where the DNA matches it firmly. For some rows the clone size is stated as once, few or many, or as a class when expanded; others skip it.

j_call v_call d_call clone_size cdr3_aa cdr3_nt
TRBJ1-2 TRBV4-2 - - CASSQVSVDSSNYGYTF TGTGCCAGCAGCCAAGTTTCAGTGGACAGCTCTAACTATGGCTACACCTTC
TRBJ1-1 TRBV5-4 - - CAIRKIGGANTEAFF TGTGCCATTCGCAAAATCGGGGGGGCGAACACTGAAGCTTTCTTT
TRBJ1-5 TRBV12-3/TRBV12-4 - once CASSFAEDQPQHF TGTGCCAGCAGTTTCGCAGAGGATCAGCCCCAGCATTTT
TRBJ1-2 TRBV7-9 - - CASSWRGGYTF TGTGCCAGCAGCTGGAGAGGAGGCTACACCTTC
TRBJ1-2 TRBV5-1 TRBD1 - CASSVGQGLGFTGYTF TGCGCCAGCAGCGTGGGACAGGGGTTAGGGTTTACTGGCTACACCTTC
TRBJ2-7 TRBV3-1/TRBV3-2 - - CASSPWRGGEQYF TGTGCCAGCAGCCCTTGGAGGGGGGGCGAGCAGTACTTC
TRBJ2-3 TRBV5-1 TRBD1 - CASRPSTGSPDTQYF TGCGCCAGCAGGCCGTCGACAGGGTCTCCAGATACGCAGTATTTT
TRBJ1-6 TRBV6-5 TRBD1 once CASSYGQGGSPLHF TGTGCCAGCAGCTACGGACAGGGGGGTTCACCCCTCCACTTT
TRBJ1-6 TRBV10-2 - - CASSELQGNSPLHF TGCGCCAGCAGTGAGCTACAGGGTAATTCACCCCTCCACTTT
TRBJ1-5 TRBV28 TRBD1 - CATSGDRRNQPQHF TGTGCCACCTCCGGGGACAGACGGAATCAGCCCCAGCATTTT
TRBJ1-6 TRBV10-2 - few CASSERGTAPHF TGCGCCAGCAGTGAGAGGGGGACGGCGCCCCACTTT
TRBJ2-2 TRBV5-1 - - CASSGPGTGDTGELFF TGCGCCAGCAGCGGGCCCGGAACGGGGGACACCGGGGAGCTGTTTTTT
TRBJ1-1 TRBV7-2 TRBD1 - CASSLSGTGISGNTEAFF TGTGCCAGCAGCTTAAGTGGGACAGGGATAAGTGGAAACACTGAAGCTTTCTTT
TRBJ2-2 TRBV10-3 TRBD1 - CAISESGTGVTGELFF TGTGCCATCAGTGAGTCGGGGACAGGGGTCACCGGGGAGCTGTTTTTT
TRBJ1-2 TRBV24-1 - - CATSDLAQNYGYTF TGTGCCACCAGTGATTTGGCGCAAAACTATGGCTACACCTTC
TRBJ1-1 TRBV7-9 - - CASSINTEAFF TGTGCCAGCAGTATAAACACTGAAGCTTTCTTT
TRBJ1-2 TRBV3-1/TRBV3-2 - - CASEGSAGGSGYTF TGTGCCAGCGAGGGTTCCGCGGGGGGGAGCGGCTACACCTTC
TRBJ1-1 TRBV6-5 - few CASRDSDRQAFF TGTGCCAGCAGAGACTCGGACAGACAAGCTTTCTTT
TRBJ2-5 TRBV13 - - CASSFRLRETQYF TGTGCCAGCAGCTTCCGACTGAGAGAGACCCAGTACTTC
TRBJ1-2 TRBV7-2 TRBD1 - CASSLEYVRGGYTF TGTGCCAGCAGCTTAGAGTATGTCAGGGGGGGCTACACCTTC
TRBJ1-1 TRBV18 - - CASSPAEEAEAFF TGTGCCAGCTCACCGGCAGAAGAGGCTGAAGCTTTCTTT
TRBJ1-3 TRBV28 - - CASSSNTIYF TGTGCCAGCAGTTCGAACACCATATATTTT
TRBJ1-5 TRBV2 - - CASSGQTHSNQPQHF TGTGCCAGCAGTGGACAGACCCATAGCAATCAGCCCCAGCATTTT
TRBJ1-1 TRBV4-1 TRBD1 few CASSQVQGARTNTEAFF TGCGCCAGCAGCCAAGTACAGGGGGCTCGTACGAACACTGAAGCTTTCTTT
TRBJ1-1 TRBV19 TRBD1 - CASTRGQTEAFF TGTGCCAGTACCAGGGGGCAAACTGAAGCTTTCTTT
TRBJ2-3 TRBV7-2 TRBD1 few CASSLGSGRGLADTQYF TGTGCCAGCAGCTTAGGTTCGGGCAGGGGGCTTGCAGATACGCAGTATTTT
TRBJ2-3 TRBV15 TRBD1 - CATSRVTGITDTQYF TGTGCCACCAGCAGAGTGACAGGGATCACAGATACGCAGTATTTT
TRBJ1-6 TRBV6-5 - - CASTKHEDSNSPLHF TGTGCCAGCACTAAACACGAGGATAGTAATTCACCCCTCCACTTT
TRBJ2-3 TRBV7-2 - - CASSFRVGGSTDTQYF TGTGCCAGCAGCTTCCGGGTCGGGGGAAGCACAGATACGCAGTATTTT
TRBJ1-1 TRBV5-1 TRBD1 - CASSGRQGATEAFF TGCGCCAGCAGCGGACGACAGGGGGCCACTGAAGCTTTCTTT
TRBJ1-1 TRBV15 TRBD1 - CATSRDRGQVGAFF TGTGCCACCAGCAGAGATAGGGGGCAGGTAGGAGCTTTCTTT
TRBJ1-3 TRBV28 TRBD1 - CASRDRGSGNTIYF TGTGCCAGTAGGGACAGGGGCTCTGGAAACACCATATATTTT
TRBJ2-7 TRBV7-8 TRBD2 - CASNDFSGATYEQYF TGTGCCAGCAACGACTTTAGCGGGGCGACCTACGAGCAGTACTTC
TRBJ1-1 TRBV5-5 - - CASSLEPQGTEAFF TGTGCCAGCAGCTTGGAACCACAGGGCACTGAAGCTTTCTTT
TRBJ1-2 TRBV5-1 TRBD1 - CASSLAGTGKRLYGYTF TGCGCCAGCAGCTTGGCCGGGACAGGCAAAAGGCTCTATGGCTACACCTTC
TRBJ2-7 TRBV6-7 TRBD1 many CASSYPRGGPYEQYF TGTGCCAGCAGTTACCCCCGAGGGGGCCCCTACGAGCAGTACTTC
TRBJ1-6 TRBV5-1 - - CASSLALGARGSPLHF TGCGCCAGCAGCTTGGCCCTGGGAGCCAGGGGTTCACCCCTCCACTTT
TRBJ2-3 TRBV5-4 TRBD2 - CASSLRAGVDTDTGYF TGTGCCAGCAGCTTGAGAGCGGGGGTCGATACAGATACGGGGTATTTT
TRBJ2-6 TRBV18 TRBD1 - CASSHGQDTGANVLTF TGTGCCAGCTCACACGGACAGGATACTGGGGCCAACGTCCTGACTTTC
TRBJ1-6 TRBV10-3 TRBD1 - CAIKRQGENSPLHF TGTGCCATCAAACGACAGGGGGAAAATTCACCCCTCCACTTT
TRBJ1-5 TRBV21-1 - few CASSKKSVNQPQHF TGTGCCAGCAGCAAAAAGTCGGTTAATCAGCCCCAGCATTTT
TRBJ1-4 TRBV7-2 TRBD1 - CASRPTGERYEKLFF TGTGCCAGCAGGCCCACAGGGGAGAGATATGAAAAACTGTTTTTT
TRBJ2-3 TRBV4-2 TRBD2 - CASSQRRELAGRNTDTQYF TGTGCCAGCAGCCAAAGGAGGGAACTAGCGGGGAGAAACACAGATACGCAGTATTTT
TRBJ2-7 TRBV18 TRBD1 - CASSPRVFQGATYEQYF TGTGCCAGCTCACCACGAGTCTTCCAGGGGGCGACCTACGAGCAGTACTTC
TRBJ1-6 TRBV6-5 TRBD1 - CASSPDRGHSPLHF TGTGCCAGCAGCCCGGACAGGGGGCATTCACCCCTCCACTTT
TRBJ1-2 TRBV30 TRBD1 - CAWRATGRGYTF TGTGCCTGGAGGGCGACAGGGAGAGGCTACACCTTC
TRBJ1-5 TRBV5-1 TRBD1 - CASSRQGTNQPQHF TGCGCCAGCAGCCGACAGGGGACCAATCAGCCCCAGCATTTT
TRBJ2-1 TRBV7-9 TRBD1 - CASSLGWDRSYNEQFF TGTGCCAGCAGCTTAGGATGGGACAGGTCCTACAATGAGCAGTTCTTC